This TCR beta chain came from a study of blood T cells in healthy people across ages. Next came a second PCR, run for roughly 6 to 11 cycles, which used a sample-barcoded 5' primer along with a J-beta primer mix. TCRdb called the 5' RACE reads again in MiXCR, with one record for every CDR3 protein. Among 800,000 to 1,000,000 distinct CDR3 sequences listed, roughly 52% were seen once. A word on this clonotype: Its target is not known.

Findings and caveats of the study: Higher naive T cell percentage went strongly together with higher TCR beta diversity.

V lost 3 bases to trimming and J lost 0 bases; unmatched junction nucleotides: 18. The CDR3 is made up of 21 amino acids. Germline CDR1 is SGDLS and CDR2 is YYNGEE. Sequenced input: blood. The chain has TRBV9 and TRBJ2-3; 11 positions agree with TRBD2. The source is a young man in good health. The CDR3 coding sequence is TGTGCCAGCAGCGAGGTACAGCCAGGGCTAGCGGGGGGCCGAAGCACAGATACGCAGTATTTT. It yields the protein CASSEVQPGLAGGRSTDTQYF.